Described below is a single TCR beta chain sequence and its context. Its antigen is not identified. The sample comes from a study of cytomegalovirus exposure and HLA in healthy donors. Notes on the study in general: In all likelihood, a cluster of highly shared sequence variants was a sequencing artifact.

The PCR had 60 Vbeta and 13 Jbeta primers. Here immunoSEQ multiplex PCR was the method, and the copy in TCRdb shows in-frame clones only, minus some. Seen here are some 150,000 clones, 80% to 85% observed once, and the top ten hold 2.5% to 3.5%. The V segment lost 8 bases and the J segment 7 bases; nucleotides outside the gene matches: 10. The CDR3 has 14 residues. The germline CDR1 and CDR2 sequences are SGHVS and FQNEAQ. The sequence was obtained from a woman aged 25-40 years in good health and CMV-seronegative. The chain carries TRBV7-8 and TRBJ2-1; TRBD1 agrees at 8 bases. The specimen was PBMCs. CDR3 sequence (DNA): TGTGCCAGCCTTAGGGACAGGCGAGGGAATGAGCAGTTCTTC. It yields the protein CASLRDRRGNEQFF.